Below, one TCR beta chain is given with its context. The data were obtained in a study of technical replicates of blood from a handful of donors. V was shortened by 4 bases and J by 7 bases, with 13 bases between the two germline ends. The germline CDR1 and CDR2 sequences are SGHDN and FVKESK. CDR3 length equals 14 residues. The data were produced by immunoSEQ multiplex PCR, yet TCRdb's version contains in-frame clones alone and is incomplete. The sample shows roughly 85,000 clones, around 94% of them seen only once. The clonotype was recovered from a human donor in good health. The rearrangement links TRBV14 to TRBJ1-4; D possibly corresponds to TRBD1 (5 bases). The sample was T cells isolated from PBMCs. In nucleotides, the CDR3 is TGTGCCAGCAGCCGGGGACCGGGGGGTGAAAAACTGTTTTTT. Its protein product is CASSRGPGGEKLFF.